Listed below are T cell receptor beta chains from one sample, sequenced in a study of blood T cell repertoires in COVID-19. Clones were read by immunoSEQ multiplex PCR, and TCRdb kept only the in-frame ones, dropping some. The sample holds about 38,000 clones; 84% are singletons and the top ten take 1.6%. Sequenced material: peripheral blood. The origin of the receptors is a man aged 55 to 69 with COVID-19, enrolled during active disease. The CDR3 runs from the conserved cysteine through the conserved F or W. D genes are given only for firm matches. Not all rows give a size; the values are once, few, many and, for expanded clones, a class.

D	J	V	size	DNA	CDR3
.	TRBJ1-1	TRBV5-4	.	TGTGCCAGCAGCCTCGGGGGGAGAAGGAACACTGAAGCTTTCTTT	CASSLGGRRNTEAFF
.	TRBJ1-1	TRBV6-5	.	TGTGCCAGCAGTCAAAGCATCTCAACTCCGTATGAAGCTTTCTTT	CASSQSISTPYEAFF
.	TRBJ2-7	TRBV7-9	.	TGTGCCAGCAGCTTAGTGGCTAGCGCCCGCTACGAGCAGTACTTC	CASSLVASARYEQYF
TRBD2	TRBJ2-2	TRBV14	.	TGTGCCAGCAGCCTTAGCGGGAGCACAAACACCGGGGAGCTGTTTTTT	CASSLSGSTNTGELFF
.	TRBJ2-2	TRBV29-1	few	TGCAGCGTAATCTCAGGGTCTGGGAACACCGGGGAGCTGTTTTTT	CSVISGSGNTGELFF
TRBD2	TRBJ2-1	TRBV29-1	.	TGCAGCGTTGAACCTGAGACTAGCGGACCGAGGAATGAGCAGTTCTTC	CSVEPETSGPRNEQFF
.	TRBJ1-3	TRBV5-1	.	TGCGCCAGCAGCCTGGTCCCCCCAGGACTCTCTGGAAACACCATATATTTT	CASSLVPPGLSGNTIYF
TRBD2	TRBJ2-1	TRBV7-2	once	TGTGCCAGCAGCTTAAATTCGGGACTAGCGGCTAGCTCCTACAATGAGCAGTTCTTC	CASSLNSGLAASSYNEQFF
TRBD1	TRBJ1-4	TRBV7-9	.	TGTGCCAGCAGCCCCCTAGGGACAGGGGCTGGTGAAAAACTGTTTTTT	CASSPLGTGAGEKLFF
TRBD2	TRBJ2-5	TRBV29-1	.	TGCAGCGTTGAAGGACTAGCGGGAACAAGAGAATACCAAGAGACCCAGTACTTC	CSVEGLAGTREYQETQYF
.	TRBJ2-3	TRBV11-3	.	TGTGCCAGCAGCTTAGTGGGGAGGAGCACAGATACGCAGTATTTT	CASSLVGRSTDTQYF
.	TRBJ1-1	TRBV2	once	TGTGCCAGCAGTGAAGGGCGGGGCAGGGCCGACACTGAAGCTTTCTTT	CASSEGRGRADTEAFF
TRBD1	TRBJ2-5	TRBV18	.	TGTGCCAGCTCACAGGGGGCGACACAAGAGACCCAGTACTTC	CASSQGATQETQYF
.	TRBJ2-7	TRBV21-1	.	TGTGCCAGCAGCTCTCGGACAGACCTGCCCTACGAGCAGTACTTC	CASSSRTDLPYEQYF
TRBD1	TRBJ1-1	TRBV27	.	TGTGCCAGCCAGCCACAGGGGTTCGGCACTGAAGCTTTCTTT	CASQPQGFGTEAFF
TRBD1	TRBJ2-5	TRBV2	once	TGTGCCAGCAGCTTCGGGGACAGGGAGCGAGAGACCCAGTACTTC	CASSFGDRERETQYF
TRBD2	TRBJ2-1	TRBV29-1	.	TGCAGCGTAAACCCTAGCGGGAGTTCGATCCATGAGCAGTTCTTC	CSVNPSGSSIHEQFF
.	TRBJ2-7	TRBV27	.	TGTGCCAGCGGACGACAGGCGTCCTACGAGCAGTACTTC	CASGRQASYEQYF
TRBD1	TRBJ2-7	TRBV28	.	TGTGCCAGCAGTTTAAGACTCCGGGACAGGCAGTACTTC	CASSLRLRDRQYF
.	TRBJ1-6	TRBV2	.	TGTGCCAGCCGTCCGGAGATGGCAGATAATTCACCCCTCCACTTT	CASRPEMADNSPLHF
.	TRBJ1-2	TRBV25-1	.	TGTGCCAGCGGGAGGGCAGGCGACTATGGCTACACCTTC	CASGRAGDYGYTF
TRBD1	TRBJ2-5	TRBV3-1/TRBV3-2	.	TGTGCCAGCAGCCATACAGGGGGCCAGGTGGAGACCCAGTACTTC	CASSHTGGQVETQYF
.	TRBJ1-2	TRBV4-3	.	TGCGCCAGCAGCCAAGAGAGGGGAGGGATATATGGCTACACCTTC	CASSQERGGIYGYTF
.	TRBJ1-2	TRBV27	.	TGTGCCAGCAGTTTAGGACACGGGGGGATCTATGGCTACACCTTC	CASSLGHGGIYGYTF
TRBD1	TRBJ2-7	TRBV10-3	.	TGTGCCATCAGTGGGGGGACAGGGGTCGACGAGCAGTACTTC	CAISGGTGVDEQYF
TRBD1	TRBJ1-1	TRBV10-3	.	TGTGCCACCACTACAGGGGCTTACACTGAAGCTTTCTTT	CATTTGAYTEAFF
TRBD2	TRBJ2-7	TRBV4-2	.	TGTGCCAGCAGCCAAGATGGGCTAGCGGGAGGCTACGAGCAGTACTTC	CASSQDGLAGGYEQYF
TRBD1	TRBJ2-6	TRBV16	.	TGTGCCAGCAGCCAGTTGGGACAGTCCTACTCTGGGGCCAACGTCCTGACTTTC	CASSQLGQSYSGANVLTF
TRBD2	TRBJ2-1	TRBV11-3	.	TGTGCCAGCAGCCCAGGGGGAACTAGCGGGAATGAGCAGTTCTTC	CASSPGGTSGNEQFF
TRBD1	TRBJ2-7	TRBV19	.	TGTGCCAGTAGTTCCCGGGACAGGGGAGCCTACGAGCAGTACTTC	CASSSRDRGAYEQYF
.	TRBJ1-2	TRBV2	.	TGTGCCAGCAAGGGCCAGGGTGGGGCCGGCTACACCTTC	CASKGQGGAGYTF